One sample yielded the 30 T cell receptor beta chains listed below, sequenced in a study of shared clonotypes between healthy human individuals. Measured with immunoSEQ multiplex PCR; TCRdb has only the in-frame clones, and not every one. There are 2 million to 2.5 million clones in the sample; under 97% occur only once, and less than 0.15% lies in the top ten. The source material was naive CD4+ T cells sorted from blood. As to subset: CD45RA+ positively selected. These receptors originate from a man younger than 35 in good health.

The chain couples TRBV7-2 to TRBJ1-6; D not resolved. The CDR3 covers 12 residues. Germline-derived CDR1 and CDR2 are SGHTA and FQGNSA. V lost 4 bases and J lost 9, with 7 bases in between. The CDR3 reads CASSSVTSPLHF. Written as DNA, the CDR3 is TGTGCCAGCAGCTCCGTTACTTCACCCCTCCACTTT.

Notes on this clone: This specimen includes other DNA sequences encoding the same CDR3. The rearrangement joins TRBV7-3 to TRBJ2-1; perhaps D is TRBD1 or TRBD2 (5 bases each). CDR3 length: 14 residues. V was cut by 2 bases and J by 4 bases, with 9 bases left in between. From germline, CDR1 is SGHTA and CDR2 FQGTGA. The DNA for the CDR3 is TGTGCCAGCAGCTTAGGGGGTTCGTACAATGAGCAGTTCTTC. This encodes CASSLGGSYNEQFF.

V gene TRBV19 combines with J gene TRBJ1-5; TRBD1 matches 7 bases. Germline loops: CDR1 LNHDA, CDR2 SQIVND (reference sequence). Trimming at V came to 6 bases and at J to 5 bases, leaving 4 bases not matched to a gene. This CDR3 spans 13 amino acids. DNA for the CDR3: TGTGCCAGTAGGACAGGGCCCGATCAGCCCCAGCATTTT. It encodes CASRTGPDQPQHF. The full variable domain, in which reference TRBV19 and TRBJ1-5 provide the parts outside the CDR3, is DGGITQSPKYLFRKEGQNVTLSCEQNLNHDAMYWYRQDPGQGLRLIYYSQIVNDFQKGDIAEGYSVSREKKESFPLTVTSAQKNPTAFYLCASRTGPDQPQHFGDGTRLSIL.

The rearrangement links TRBV7-9 to TRBJ2-3; D is ambiguous. The CDR3 contains 13 residues. CDR1 and CDR2 (germline): SEHNR, FQNEAQ (reference sequence). Trimming left V 4 bases short and J 2 bases short, with 7 bases between. This CDR3 is CASSSRDTDTQYF. In nucleotides, the CDR3 is TGTGCCAGCAGCTCAAGAGACACAGATACGCAGTATTTT. The whole variable domain, filled in from reference TRBV7-9 and TRBJ2-3, reads DTGVSQNPRHKITKRGQNVTFRCDPISEHNRLYWYRQTLGQGPEFLTYFQNEAQLEKSRLLSDRFSAERPKGSFSTLEIQRTEQGDSAMYLCASSSRDTDTQYFGPGTRLTVL.

The chain uses TRBV6-5 and TRBJ2-7; D is possibly TRBD1 or TRBD2 (5 bases each). Trimming shortened V by 5 bases and J by 2 bases, and 13 bases separated the two germline ends. From germline, CDR1 is MNHEY and CDR2 SVGAGI. The length of the CDR3 is 14 residues. CDR3 in DNA: TGTGCCAGCAGTCGGGACGGCTTAACCTACGAGCAGTACTTC. As protein: CASSRDGLTYEQYF.

This chain joins TRBV19 and TRBJ2-7; 8 bases are shared with TRBD1. CDR3 length: 15 amino acids. Germline values: CDR1 LNHDA, CDR2 SQIVND (reference sequence). The junction had 7 bases not matched to a gene; V was cut back by 3 bases and J by 3 bases. The CDR3 DNA reads TGTGCCAGTAGTATCTCATCAGGGGGCCTCTACGAGCAGTACTTC. This translates into CASSISSGGLYEQYF.

The V and J genes are TRBV27 and TRBJ1-5, with D hard to call. Trimming left V 5 bases short and J 4 bases short, with 9 bases between. The germline V gene has CDR1 MNHEY and CDR2 SMNVEV (reference sequence). CDR3 size: 13 residues. CDR3 nucleotides: TGTGCCAGCAGTGCCCGGGTTAATCAGCCCCAGCATTTT. Amino acids: CASSARVNQPQHF.

V is TRBV13 and J is TRBJ2-2, with D possibly being TRBD2 (5 bases). Germline V lookup: CDR1 PRHDT, CDR2 FYEKMQ (reference sequence). CDR3 length: 17 amino acids. V shed 5 bases and J shed 1 base, with 17 bases lying between them. The CDR3 here is CASSRDTTRLNTGELFF. The CDR3 DNA reads as TGTGCCAGCAGCCGAGATACCACTAGATTGAACACCGGGGAGCTGTTTTTT.

This clone was observed once. The chain recombines TRBV25-1 with TRBJ2-4; D gene uncertain. Germline values: CDR1 MGHDK, CDR2 SYGVNS. The CDR3 spans 15 residues. The germline V and J ends were trimmed by 2 bases and 0 bases, with 8 bases remaining between them. Here the CDR3 reads CASSEIASAKNIQYF. CDR3 in DNA: TGTGCCAGCAGTGAAATCGCTTCAGCCAAAAACATTCAGTACTTC.

This clone was recorded only once. The CDR3 is CASSYSGQHYGYTF. In DNA, the CDR3 is TGTGCCAGCAGTTACTCGGGCCAGCACTATGGCTACACCTTC. The chain employs TRBV6-5 and TRBJ1-2; no reliable D call. CDR3 length: 14 amino acids. Trimming shortened V by 0 bases and J by 3 bases, and 8 bases separated the two germline ends. Germline CDR1 MNHEY, CDR2 SVGAGI.

As for this clone: The same CDR3 arises from other DNA sequences in this sample as well. The gene calls are TRBV18 and TRBJ1-1; 9 bases agree with TRBD1. The trim removed 6 bases at V and 3 bases at J, leaving 5 bases unmatched. Germline V gene data show CDR1 as KGHSH and CDR2 as LQKENI. The CDR3 runs to 14 residues. DNA for the CDR3: TGTGCCAGCTCTCCAGGGACAGGGTACACTGAAGCTTTCTTT. Translated, it gives CASSPGTGYTEAFF.

The chain employs TRBV9 and TRBJ2-3, with TRBD2 matching over 9 bases. V dropped 1 base and J dropped 2; count of bases not matched to a gene: 8. Per the germline V gene, CDR1 is SGDLS and CDR2 is YYNGEE. The CDR3 has 17 residues. CDR3 loop: CASSVWGSGSITDTQYF. In nucleotides, the CDR3 is TGTGCCAGCAGCGTATGGGGTAGCGGGAGTATCACAGATACGCAGTATTTT.

The chain joins TRBV30 to TRBJ1-4; D call uncertain. Germline values: CDR1 GTSNPN, CDR2 SVGIG (reference sequence). V was clipped by 0 bases and J by 4 bases, with 12 bases between them. The CDR3 runs 15 residues. In DNA, the CDR3 is TGTGCCTGGAGTGTACAGCCTGTTGGTAATGAAAAACTGTTTTTT. Translation: CAWSVQPVGNEKLFF.

This chain uses TRBV6-6 with TRBJ2-1; tentative D call: TRBD1 (7 bases). CDR3 length: 14 residues. Trimming stripped 7 bases from V and 8 bases from J, with 18 bases between. The germline gives CDR1 MNHNY, CDR2 SVGAGI (reference sequence). This chain's CDR3 is CASTPWRGRDEQFF. The CDR3 nucleotides are TGTGCCAGCACCCCGTGGAGGGGGCGGGATGAGCAGTTCTTC.

This chain uses TRBV6-5 with TRBJ2-1; 8 bases line up with TRBD2. Germline V gene data show CDR1 as MNHEY and CDR2 as SVGAGI. This CDR3 has 13 residues. The trim removed 8 bases at V and 9 bases at J, leaving 9 bases unmatched. CDR3 protein: CASSAGLAFEQFF. The CDR3 DNA reads as TGTGCCAGCTCCGCCGGACTAGCCTTTGAGCAGTTCTTC.

The rearrangement links TRBV7-2 to TRBJ2-1; 8 bases agree with TRBD2. This CDR3 is 18 amino acids long. Germline CDR1 is SGHTA and CDR2 is FQGNSA. After removal of 5 bases from V and 0 bases from J, the junction contained 12 bases not matched to a gene. The CDR3 region is CASSPRGSGGHSYNEQFF. The CDR3 DNA follows: TGTGCCAGCAGCCCTCGGGGGAGCGGGGGCCACTCCTACAATGAGCAGTTCTTC.

V gene TRBV27 combines with J gene TRBJ2-4; D unresolved. Germline V gene sequence: CDR1 MNHEY, CDR2 SMNVEV (reference sequence). The CDR3 is 15 amino acids. V gave up 5 bases and J gave up 1 base, with 12 bases separating them. Written as DNA, the CDR3 is TGTGCCAGCAGTCCAACCACAGCGGCCAAAAACATTCAGTACTTC. Its protein product is CASSPTTAAKNIQYF.

About this clone: Other DNA sequences of this sample code for an identical CDR3. The CDR3 spells CASSYSTNTDTQYF. The CDR3 DNA reads TGTGCCAGCAGTTACTCGACTAACACAGATACGCAGTATTTT. This sequence joins TRBV6-5 and TRBJ2-3, with TRBD2 as a possible D gene (5 bases). The CDR3 has 14 residues. Deletions cut 0 bases from V and 2 bases from J, with 6 bases between. Germline lookup yields CDR1 MNHEY and CDR2 SVGAGI.

As for this clone: The same CDR3 arises from other DNA sequences in this sample as well. This chain connects TRBV10-3 to TRBJ2-3; D remains unclear. The V end was cut by 8 bases, the J end by 1 base, with 10 bases between. The CDR3 loop spans 13 amino acids. Germline V lookup: CDR1 ENHRY, CDR2 SYGVKD. CDR3 in DNA: TGTGCCATCTCACCTGGGGGCACAGATACGCAGTATTTT. Its protein is CAISPGGTDTQYF.

The rearrangement joins TRBV18 to TRBJ2-7, with TRBD1 matching over 8 bases. Germline V gene lookup returns CDR1 KGHSH and CDR2 LQKENI. V dropped 4 bases and J dropped 4; count of bases not matched to a gene: 3. CDR3 length: 13 residues. In DNA, the CDR3 is TGTGCCAGCTCACGGACAGGGCAATACGAGCAGTACTTC. It yields the protein CASSRTGQYEQYF.

The chain joins TRBV5-6 to TRBJ2-7, with D perhaps matching TRBD1 (5 bases). The CDR3 consists of 13 residues. Between the trimmed V and J ends, which lost 4 bases and 3 bases, there was a span of 11 bases. Germline assignment: CDR1 SGHDT and CDR2 YYEEEE. CDR3 DNA: TGTGCCAGCAGCCGACAGCTTTTCTACGAGCAGTACTTC. It yields the protein CASSRQLFYEQYF.

The rearrangement links TRBV19 to TRBJ1-2; possible D gene TRBD1, 5 bases. Germline V gene data show CDR1 as LNHDA and CDR2 as SQIVND (reference sequence). Trimming removed 7 bases from V and 5 bases from J, with 14 bases in between. The CDR3 consists of 13 residues. The CDR3 spells CASIQESGYGYTF. Written as DNA, the CDR3 is TGTGCCAGTATACAGGAATCCGGGTATGGCTACACCTTC.

This chain connects TRBV25-1 to TRBJ2-4; TRBD2 matches at 8 bases. The CDR3 spans 15 residues. The germline CDR1 and CDR2 sequences are MGHDK and SYGVNS. Trimming took 1 base from V and 6 from J; bases not matched to a gene: 5. This CDR3 is CASSELTSGTNIQYF. CDR3 in DNA: TGTGCCAGCAGTGAATTAACTAGCGGAACAAACATTCAGTACTTC. Full variable domain (missing parts from reference TRBV25-1 and TRBJ2-4): EADIYQTPRYLVIGTGKKITLECSQTMGHDKMYWYQQDPGMELHLIHYSYGVNSTEKGDLSSESTVSRIRTEHFPLTLESARPSHTSQYLCASSELTSGTNIQYFGAGTRLSVL.

This clone appeared a single time. This sample also contains other DNA sequences that code for the same CDR3. The chain joins TRBV5-1 to TRBJ2-3; D is unclear. The CDR3 length is 12 residues. V lost 5 bases, J lost 3 bases, and 7 bases lay in between. Germline CDR1 and CDR2: SGHRS and YFSETQ. In nucleotides, the CDR3 is TGCGCCAGCAGGGTTGGAACAGATACGCAGTATTTT. Residues: CASRVGTDTQYF.

The rearrangement links TRBV9 to TRBJ1-5, with D maybe TRBD1 (5 bases). The CDR3 runs to 15 residues. V was pared by 4 bases and J by 1 base, with 12 bases between. Germline V lookup: CDR1 SGDLS, CDR2 YYNGEE. CDR3 DNA: TGTGCCAGCAGCCCCTTGGGGGACAGCAATCAGCCCCAGCATTTT. Amino acid sequence: CASSPLGDSNQPQHF.

V and J are TRBV11-3 and TRBJ2-3; the match to TRBD2 covers 7 bases. Germline V CDR1 and CDR2: SGHNT, YENEEA. V lost 5 bases to trimming and J lost 2 bases; unmatched junction nucleotides: 16. The CDR3 sequence is 18 residues long. In DNA, the CDR3 is TGTGCCAGCAGCCCCGGGGACTACAGTTATCAGAACACAGATACGCAGTATTTT. This gives the protein CASSPGDYSYQNTDTQYF.

This clone has just one count. The chain employs TRBV29-1 and TRBJ2-1; TRBD2 matches 8 bases. Losses at the gene ends were 2 bases for V and 9 bases for J; bases not matched to a gene: 9. This CDR3 is built from 14 residues. In germline, CDR1 is SQVTM, CDR2 ANQGSEA. DNA of the CDR3: TGCAGCGTTGAACCCGGGACTAGTTCCTCTGAGCAGTTCTTC. This gives the protein CSVEPGTSSSEQFF.

This rearrangement joins TRBV11-2 to TRBJ2-7; unclear D gene. The CDR3 has 16 amino acids. Germline CDR1 reads SGHAT; CDR2 reads FQNNGV. V was clipped by 5 bases and J by 5 bases, with 22 bases between them. The CDR3 is CASSQLKEGLRNEQYF. The CDR3 bases are TGTGCCAGCAGCCAACTTAAGGAAGGCCTTCGGAACGAGCAGTACTTC.

The CDR3 DNA is TGTGCCAGCAGCGAAAGGGGACTCGGGGCAACTAATGAAAAACTGTTTTTT. This translates into CASSERGLGATNEKLFF. The V and J genes are TRBV13 and TRBJ1-4, with D possibly matching TRBD1 (5 bases). CDR3 length equals 17 residues. The V end was cut by 5 bases, the J end by 0 bases, with 16 bases between. Germline loops: CDR1 PRHDT, CDR2 FYEKMQ (reference sequence).

The chain combines TRBV5-1 with TRBJ1-6; D unclear. The CDR3 is made up of 15 amino acids. Looked up from germline, CDR1 is SGHRS and CDR2 is YFSETQ. V was shortened by 2 bases and J by 6 bases, with 12 bases between the two germline ends. CDR3 DNA: TGCGCCAGCAGCTTAGAAAGAGTGGGTAATTCACCCCTCCACTTT. It codes for CASSLERVGNSPLHF. The variable domain in full, completed from reference TRBV5-1 and TRBJ1-6, reads KAGVTQTPRYLIKTRGQQVTLSCSPISGHRSVSWYQQTPGQGLQFLFEYFSETQRNKGNFPGRFSGRQFSNSRSEMNVSTLELGDSALYLCASSLERVGNSPLHFGNGTRLTVT.